Presented here are 9 T cell receptor beta chains from one specimen sequenced in a study of monozygotic twins with inflammatory bowel disease. TCRdb reanalyzed the 5' RACE reads, giving one entry per CDR3 protein sequence and no DNA. The sample data list 150,000 to 200,000 distinct CDR3 sequences. The sequenced material came from blood. These receptors originate from a human donor with ulcerative colitis or Crohn's disease, or a healthy co-twin of an affected twin (not recorded which).

This chain connects TRBV29-1 to TRBJ2-7; TCRdb indicates TRBD1, and absent DNA this call remains unverified. The CDR3 runs to 12 residues. Germline CDR1 SQVTM, CDR2 ANQGSEA. The CDR3 sequence: CSVRDRTYEQYF.

This sequence joins TRBV5-1 and TRBJ1-1; TCRdb picks TRBD1, but there is no DNA to check that call. The CDR3 extends over 13 amino acids. CDR1 is SGHRS, CDR2 YFSETQ, per germline. The CDR3 sequence: CASSSGVNTEAFF.

The rearrangement links TRBV5-1 to TRBJ1-2. The CDR3 runs to 13 residues. The germline gives CDR1 SGHRS, CDR2 YFSETQ. The CDR3 loop is CASSLASSYGYTF.

The rearrangement uses TRBV20-1 and TRBJ2-1; TCRdb's D gene call, TRBD1, goes unchecked for lack of DNA. Germline V gene sequence: CDR1 DFQATT, CDR2 SNEGSKA (reference sequence). The CDR3 has 13 residues. CDR3 sequence: CSVGPTEFNEQFF.

This rearrangement joins TRBV6-2 or TRBV6-3 to TRBJ2-1. Germline-derived CDR1 and CDR2 are MNHEY and SVGEGT. The length of the CDR3 is 13 residues. The CDR3: CASSYLNYNEQFF.

This chain connects TRBV20-1 to TRBJ1-1. Germline V gives CDR1 DFQATT, CDR2 SNEGSKA (reference sequence). The CDR3 is 17 residues long. CDR3 protein: CSARDLRGGGGYTEAFF.

The chain combines TRBV11-2 with TRBJ1-2. Germline V gene lookup returns CDR1 SGHAT and CDR2 FQNNGV. The CDR3 has 14 residues. This CDR3 is CASSLDHWNYGYTF. Using reference TRBV11-2 and TRBJ1-2 for the parts outside the CDR3, the full variable domain is EAGVAQSPRYKIIEKRQSVAFWCNPISGHATLYWYQQILGQGPKLLIQFQNNGVVDDSQLPKDRFSAERLKGVDSTLKIQPAKLEDSAVYLCASSLDHWNYGYTFGSGTRLTVV.

The V call is TRBV19, the J call TRBJ1-5; TCRdb gives TRBD1 as the D gene, but with no DNA this cannot be confirmed. The CDR3 contains 14 residues. Per the germline V gene, CDR1 is LNHDA and CDR2 is SQIVND (reference sequence). CDR3 in amino acids: CASSVGQLNQPQHF.

The chain combines TRBV12-3 or TRBV12-4 with TRBJ2-5; TCRdb gives TRBD2 as the D gene, but with no DNA this cannot be confirmed. The CDR3 totals 16 residues. Here the CDR3 reads CASSLGTSGGRETQYF.